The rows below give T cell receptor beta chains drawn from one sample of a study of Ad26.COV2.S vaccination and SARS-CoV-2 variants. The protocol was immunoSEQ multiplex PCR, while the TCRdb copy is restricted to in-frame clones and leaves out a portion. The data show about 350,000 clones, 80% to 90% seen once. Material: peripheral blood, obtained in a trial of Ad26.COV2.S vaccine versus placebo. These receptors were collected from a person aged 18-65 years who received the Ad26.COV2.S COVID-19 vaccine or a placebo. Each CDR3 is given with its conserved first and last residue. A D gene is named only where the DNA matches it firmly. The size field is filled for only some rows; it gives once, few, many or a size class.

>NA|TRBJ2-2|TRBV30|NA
CAWSSAGELFF
TGTGCCTGGAGTTCCGCCGGGGAGCTGTTTTTT
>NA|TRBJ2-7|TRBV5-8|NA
CASSLGGRAGEYEQYF
TGTGCCAGCAGCTTGGGGGGGCGCGCAGGGGAGTACGAGCAGTACTTC
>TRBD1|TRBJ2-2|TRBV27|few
CASSLSSQGANTGELFF
TGTGCCAGCAGTTTATCATCCCAGGGGGCGAACACCGGGGAGCTGTTTTTT
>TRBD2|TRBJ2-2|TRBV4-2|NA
CASSPGLVVAPGELFF
TGTGCCAGCAGCCCGGGACTAGTCGTCGCACCGGGGGAGCTGTTTTTT
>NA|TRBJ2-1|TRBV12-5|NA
CASGPTRDNEQFF
TGTGCTAGTGGTCCCACCCGCGACAATGAGCAGTTCTTC
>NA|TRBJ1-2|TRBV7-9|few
CASSLTGLDYGYTF
TGTGCCAGCAGCCTAACAGGGTTAGACTATGGCTACACCTTC
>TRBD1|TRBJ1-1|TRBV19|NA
CASSPRQGNTEAFF
TGTGCCAGTAGTCCACGACAGGGAAACACTGAAGCTTTCTTT
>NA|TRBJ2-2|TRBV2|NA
CASSDLGRLSTGELFF
TGTGCCAGCAGTGATCTGGGGAGATTGAGCACCGGGGAGCTGTTTTTT
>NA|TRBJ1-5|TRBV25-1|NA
CASSESGAQPQHF
TGTGCCAGCAGTGAATCAGGGGCTCAGCCCCAGCATTTT
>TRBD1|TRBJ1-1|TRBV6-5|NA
CASSYRTGALNTEAFF
TGTGCCAGCAGTTACCGGACAGGGGCCTTGAACACTGAAGCTTTCTTT
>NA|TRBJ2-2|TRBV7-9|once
CASSFRNTGELFF
TGTGCCAGCAGCTTCCGGAACACCGGGGAGCTGTTTTTT
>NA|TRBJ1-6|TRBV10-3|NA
CAISESRENYNSPLHF
TGTGCCATCAGTGAGTCTAGAGAAAACTATAATTCACCCCTCCACTTT
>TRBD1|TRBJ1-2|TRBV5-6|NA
CASSFGTANYGYTF
TGTGCCAGCAGCTTCGGGACAGCTAACTATGGCTACACCTTC
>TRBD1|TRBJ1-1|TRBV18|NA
CASSPSQTGVASEAFF
TGTGCCAGCTCACCATCTCAGACAGGGGTGGCATCTGAAGCTTTCTTT
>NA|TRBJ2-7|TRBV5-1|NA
CASSLLQTSYEQYF
TGCGCCAGCAGCTTGTTACAGACCTCCTACGAGCAGTACTTC
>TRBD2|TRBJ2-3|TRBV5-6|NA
CASSFGLAVGTDTQYF
TGTGCCAGCAGCTTTGGACTAGCGGTAGGCACAGATACGCAGTATTTT
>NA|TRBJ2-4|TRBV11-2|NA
CASSGLPGLAKNIQYF
TGTGCCAGCAGCGGCTTACCCGGGTTAGCCAAAAACATTCAGTACTTC
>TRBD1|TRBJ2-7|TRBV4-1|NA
CASSLSGGYEQYF
TGCGCCAGCAGTCTATCAGGGGGCTACGAGCAGTACTTC
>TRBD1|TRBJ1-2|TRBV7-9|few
CASSARTGDGDGYTF
TGTGCCAGCAGCGCCCGGACAGGGGACGGTGATGGCTACACCTTC
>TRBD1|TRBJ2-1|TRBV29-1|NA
CSGYGQGLFNEQFF
TGCAGCGGATATGGACAGGGGCTCTTCAATGAGCAGTTCTTC
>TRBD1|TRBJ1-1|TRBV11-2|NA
CASSSGGGVAFF
TGTGCCAGCAGCTCCGGAGGGGGCGTAGCTTTCTTT
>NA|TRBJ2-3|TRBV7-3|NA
CASSPRSGTQYF
TGTGCCAGCAGCCCGAGGAGTGGTACGCAGTATTTT
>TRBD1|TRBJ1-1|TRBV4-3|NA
CASSQTGAATEAFF
TGCGCCAGCAGCCAGACAGGGGCCGCCACTGAAGCTTTCTTT
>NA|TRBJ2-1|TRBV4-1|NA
CASSPIPEDEQFF
TGCGCCAGCAGCCCCATCCCCGAGGATGAGCAGTTCTTC
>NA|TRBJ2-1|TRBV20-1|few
CSASSSPLVFF
TGCAGTGCTAGTTCCAGCCCGCTTGTGTTCTTC
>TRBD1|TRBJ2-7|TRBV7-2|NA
CASSYDRGQTYEQYF
TGTGCCAGCAGTTACGACAGGGGGCAAACCTACGAGCAGTACTTC
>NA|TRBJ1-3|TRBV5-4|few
CASSLDQDTIYF
TGTGCCAGCAGCTTGGATCAGGACACCATATATTTT
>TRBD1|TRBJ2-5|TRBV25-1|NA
CASSPRDSPQETQYF
TGTGCCAGTAGCCCCCGGGACAGCCCCCAAGAGACCCAGTACTTC
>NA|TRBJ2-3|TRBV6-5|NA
CASSLGQPDTQYF
TGTGCCAGCAGTCTAGGACAACCCGATACGCAGTATTTT
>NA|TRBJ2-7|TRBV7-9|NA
CASSLRIGLSGEQYF
TGTGCCAGCAGCTTAAGGATAGGGCTTTCCGGCGAGCAGTACTTC
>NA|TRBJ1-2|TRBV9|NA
CASSVIANYGYTF
TGTGCCAGCAGCGTTATAGCTAACTATGGCTACACCTTC
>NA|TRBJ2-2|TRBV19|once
CASSMVGAGGELFF
TGTGCCAGTAGTATGGTGGGGGCGGGCGGGGAGCTGTTTTTT
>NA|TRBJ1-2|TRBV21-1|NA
CASMVTGGYGYTF
TGTGCCAGCATGGTGACAGGGGGGTATGGCTACACCTTC
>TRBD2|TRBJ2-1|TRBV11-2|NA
CASSLGTSGDYNEQFF
TGTGCCAGCAGCTTGGGGACTAGCGGGGATTACAATGAGCAGTTCTTC
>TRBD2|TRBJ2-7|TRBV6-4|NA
CASSVLAGGYYEQYF
TGTGCCAGCAGCGTACTAGCGGGGGGATACTACGAGCAGTACTTC
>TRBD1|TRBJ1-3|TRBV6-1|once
CASSEKGTGSRISGNTIYF
TGTGCCAGCAGTGAAAAAGGGACAGGGAGTAGAATCTCTGGAAACACCATATATTTT
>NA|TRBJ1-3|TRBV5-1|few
CASSLAVSGGPGNTIYF
TGCGCCAGCAGCTTGGCCGTCTCGGGGGGCCCTGGAAACACCATATATTTT
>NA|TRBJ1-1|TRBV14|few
CASSSTGSRTEAFF
TGTGCCAGCAGCTCAACAGGGAGTAGGACTGAAGCTTTCTTT
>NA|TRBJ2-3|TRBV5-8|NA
CASSLGISGTQYF
TGTGCCAGCAGCTTGGGAATCAGCGGTACGCAGTATTTT
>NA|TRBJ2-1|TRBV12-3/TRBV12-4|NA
CATGAFLNEQFF
TGTGCCACCGGGGCCTTCCTCAATGAGCAGTTCTTC
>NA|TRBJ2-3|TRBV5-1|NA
CASSLGGQGDTQYF
TGCGCCAGCAGCTTGGGGGGGCAAGGAGATACGCAGTATTTT
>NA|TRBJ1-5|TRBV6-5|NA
CASLGQIYSNQPQHF
TGTGCCAGCCTTGGACAGATCTATAGCAATCAGCCCCAGCATTTT
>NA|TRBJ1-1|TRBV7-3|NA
CASSFSGMTEAFF
TGTGCCAGCAGCTTCTCAGGGATGACTGAAGCTTTCTTT
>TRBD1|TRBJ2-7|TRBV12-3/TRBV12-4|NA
CASSPDRALEQYF
TGTGCCAGCAGTCCAGACAGGGCCCTCGAGCAGTACTTC
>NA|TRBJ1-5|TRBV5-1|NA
CASSLGSGQEGNQPQHF
TGCGCCAGCAGCTTGGGGTCTGGCCAGGAGGGCAATCAGCCCCAGCATTTT
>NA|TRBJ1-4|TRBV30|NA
CAWSAARTGYEKLFF
TGTGCCTGGAGTGCCGCACGGACGGGATATGAAAAACTGTTTTTT
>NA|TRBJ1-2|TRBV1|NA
CTSSQVTENYGYTF
TGCACCAGCAGCCAAGTGACAGAAAACTATGGCTACACCTTC
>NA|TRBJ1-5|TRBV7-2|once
CASSLFPPSNQPQHF
TGTGCCAGCAGCTTATTTCCTCCTAGCAATCAGCCCCAGCATTTT